These 4 T cell receptor beta chains were all obtained from the same sample, sequenced in a study of T cells in Graves' hyperthyroidism and ophthalmopathy. TCR beta CDR3 sequences were amplified from RNA transcripts. A set of HTBI primers served as the primers for a first-round RT-PCR of the TCR CDR3. Using its own MiXCR run on the multiplex PCR reads, TCRdb lists one record per CDR3 protein. The data hold under 350,000 distinct CDR3 sequences, with more than 15% observed a single time. Sample: blood. These receptors came from a woman in her fifties or sixties with Graves' ophthalmopathy.

The V and J genes are TRBV5-1 and TRBJ2-2, with D possibly matching TRBD2 (6 bases). The germline V gene has CDR1 SGHRS and CDR2 YFSETQ. Trimming took off 0 bases at V and 7 bases at J, with 7 bases between the two ends. CDR3 length: 13 amino acids. The CDR3 loop is CASSLETSGELFF. The CDR3 nucleotides are TGCGCCAGCAGCTTGGAGACTAGCGGGGAGCTGTTTTTT.

This clonotype came up a few times. The chain uses TRBV3-2 and TRBJ2-3; the table gives TRBD1 as D, unverified against the DNA. TRBV3-2 is flagged as a pseudogene. This CDR3 has 21 residues. CDR3 residues: CASSQAGGTGATKSSTDTQYF. CDR3 in DNA: TGTGCCAGCAGCCAAGCTGGAGGCACAGGGGCGACAAAGTCTAGCACAGATACGCAGTATTTT.

This clonotype was recorded many times. The chain couples TRBV7-2 to TRBJ2-3, with D possibly being TRBD2 (6 bases). Trimming removed 1 base at V and 2 bases at J, with 7 bases between. CDR3 length: 14 residues. Per the germline V gene, CDR1 is SGHTA and CDR2 is FQGNSA. As DNA, the CDR3 is TGTGCCAGCAGCTTAGGGAGGGCCACAGATACGCAGTATTTT. Translating it yields CASSLGRATDTQYF.

This clonotype showed up just a few times. This chain connects TRBV5-1 to TRBJ2-3, with 14 bases aligning to TRBD2. Germline CDR1 is SGHRS and CDR2 is YFSETQ. The CDR3 extends over 17 amino acids. V shed 0 bases, J shed 2 bases, and the junction held 2 bases outside the gene matches. The CDR3 loop reads CASSLGLAGGPTDTQYF. DNA of the CDR3: TGCGCCAGCAGCTTGGGACTAGCGGGGGGGCCCACAGATACGCAGTATTTT.